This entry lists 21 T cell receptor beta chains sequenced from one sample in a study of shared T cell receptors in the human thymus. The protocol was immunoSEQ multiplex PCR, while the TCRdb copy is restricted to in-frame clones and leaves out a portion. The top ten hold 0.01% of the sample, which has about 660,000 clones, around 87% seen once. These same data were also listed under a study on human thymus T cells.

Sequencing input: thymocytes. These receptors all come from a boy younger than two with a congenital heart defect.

The CDR3 region is CATSRDYKNIQYF. The CDR3 bases are TGTGCCACCAGCAGAGACTATAAAAACATTCAGTACTTC. The chain couples TRBV15 to TRBJ2-4; D gene uncertain. This CDR3 region has 13 residues. The V gene's germline CDR1 is LNHNV and CDR2 YYDKDF (reference sequence). V gave up 0 bases and J gave up 4 bases, with 4 bases separating them.

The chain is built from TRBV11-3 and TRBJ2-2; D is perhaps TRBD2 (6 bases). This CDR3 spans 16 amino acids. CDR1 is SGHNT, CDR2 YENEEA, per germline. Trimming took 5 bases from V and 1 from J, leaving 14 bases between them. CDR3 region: CASSAGRLRNTGELFF. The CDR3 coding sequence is TGTGCCAGCAGCGCGGGACGGCTACGGAACACCGGGGAGCTGTTTTTT.

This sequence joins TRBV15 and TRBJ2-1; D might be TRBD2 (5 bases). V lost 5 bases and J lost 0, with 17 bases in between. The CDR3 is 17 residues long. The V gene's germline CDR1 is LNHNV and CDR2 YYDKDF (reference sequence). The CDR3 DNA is TGTGCCACCAGCCCTTGTGGGAGTGGAAGCTCCTACAATGAGCAGTTCTTC. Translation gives CATSPCGSGSSYNEQFF.

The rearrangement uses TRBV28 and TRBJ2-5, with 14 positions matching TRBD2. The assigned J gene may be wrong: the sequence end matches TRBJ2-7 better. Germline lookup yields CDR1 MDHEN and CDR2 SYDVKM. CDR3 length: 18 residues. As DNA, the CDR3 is TGTGCCAGCAGTCCTGGGACTAGCGGGAGTAGGCCCGTGAACGAGCAGTACTTC. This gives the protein CASSPGTSGSRPVNEQYF.

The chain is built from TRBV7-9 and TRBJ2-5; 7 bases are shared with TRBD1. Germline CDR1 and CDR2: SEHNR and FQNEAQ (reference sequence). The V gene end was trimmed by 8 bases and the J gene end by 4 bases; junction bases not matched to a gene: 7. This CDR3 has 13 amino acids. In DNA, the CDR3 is TGTGCCAGCGCACCGAGGGGGCCAGAGACCCAGTACTTC. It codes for CASAPRGPETQYF.

DNA for the CDR3: TGCGCCAGCAGCCAAGAGGACGGGCGGGCTGCGAGTAATAATTCACCCCTCCACTTT. It is translated as CASSQEDGRAASNNSPLHF. The chain has TRBV4-1 and TRBJ1-6; no definite D call. Germline V gene sequence: CDR1 MGHRA, CDR2 YSYEKL. V lost 0 bases to trimming and J lost 5 bases, with 20 bases between them. CDR3 length equals 19 residues.

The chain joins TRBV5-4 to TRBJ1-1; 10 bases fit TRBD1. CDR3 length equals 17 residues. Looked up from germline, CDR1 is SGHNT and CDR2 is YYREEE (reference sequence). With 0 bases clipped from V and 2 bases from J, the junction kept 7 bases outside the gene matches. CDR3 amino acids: CASSLARDRGYNTEAFF. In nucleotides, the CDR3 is TGTGCCAGCAGCTTGGCCCGGGACAGGGGTTATAACACTGAAGCTTTCTTT.

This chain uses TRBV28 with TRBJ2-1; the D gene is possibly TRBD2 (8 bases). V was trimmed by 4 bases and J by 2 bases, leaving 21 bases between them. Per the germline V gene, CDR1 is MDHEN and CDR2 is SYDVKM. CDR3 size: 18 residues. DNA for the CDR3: TGTGCCAGCAGTTCAGGGGGAGGAAAGGGACTAGCCTACAATGAGCAGTTCTTC. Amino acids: CASSSGGGKGLAYNEQFF. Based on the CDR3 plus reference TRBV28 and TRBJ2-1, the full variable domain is DVKVTQSSRYLVKRTGEKVFLECVQDMDHENMFWYRQDPGLGLRLIYFSYDVKMKEKGDIPEGYSVSREKKERFSLILESASTNQTSMYLCASSSGGGKGLAYNEQFFGPGTRLTVL.

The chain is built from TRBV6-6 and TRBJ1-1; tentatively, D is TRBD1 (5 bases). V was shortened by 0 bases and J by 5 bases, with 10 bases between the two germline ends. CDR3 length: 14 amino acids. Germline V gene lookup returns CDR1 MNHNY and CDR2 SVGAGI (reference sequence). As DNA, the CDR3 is TGTGCCAGCAGTTACTCGGACCCAGGGACTGAAGCTTTCTTT. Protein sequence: CASSYSDPGTEAFF.

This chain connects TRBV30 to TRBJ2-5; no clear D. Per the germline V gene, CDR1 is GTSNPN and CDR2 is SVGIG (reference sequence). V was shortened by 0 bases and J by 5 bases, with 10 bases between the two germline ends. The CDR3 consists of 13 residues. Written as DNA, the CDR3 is TGTGCCTGGAGTGTAGCCAGGAAGGAGACCCAGTACTTC. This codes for CAWSVARKETQYF.

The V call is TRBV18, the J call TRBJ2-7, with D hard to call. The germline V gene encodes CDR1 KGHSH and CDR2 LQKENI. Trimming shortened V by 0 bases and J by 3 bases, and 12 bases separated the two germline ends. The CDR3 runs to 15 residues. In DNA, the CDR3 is TGTGCCAGCTCACCACCACAGCCAATTGACTACGAGCAGTACTTC. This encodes CASSPPQPIDYEQYF. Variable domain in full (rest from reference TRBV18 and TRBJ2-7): NAGVMQNPRHLVRRRGQEARLRCSPMKGHSHVYWYRQLPEEGLKFMVYLQKENIIDESGMPKERFSAEFPKEGPSILRIQQVVRGDSAAYFCASSPPQPIDYEQYFGPGTRLTVT.

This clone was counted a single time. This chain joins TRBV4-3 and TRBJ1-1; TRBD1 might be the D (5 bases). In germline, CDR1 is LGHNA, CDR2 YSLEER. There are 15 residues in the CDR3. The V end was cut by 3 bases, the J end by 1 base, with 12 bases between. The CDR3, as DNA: TGCGCCAGCAGCCATCGCGGGGGGGGGAACACTGAAGCTTTCTTT. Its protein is CASSHRGGGNTEAFF.

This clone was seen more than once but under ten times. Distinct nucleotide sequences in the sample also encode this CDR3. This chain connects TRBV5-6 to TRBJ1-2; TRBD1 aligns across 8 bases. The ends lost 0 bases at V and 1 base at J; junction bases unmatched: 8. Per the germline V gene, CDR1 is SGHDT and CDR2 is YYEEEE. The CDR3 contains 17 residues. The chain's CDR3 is CASSLAVTGGHNYGYTF. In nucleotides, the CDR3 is TGTGCCAGCAGCTTGGCCGTCACAGGGGGTCATAACTATGGCTACACCTTC.

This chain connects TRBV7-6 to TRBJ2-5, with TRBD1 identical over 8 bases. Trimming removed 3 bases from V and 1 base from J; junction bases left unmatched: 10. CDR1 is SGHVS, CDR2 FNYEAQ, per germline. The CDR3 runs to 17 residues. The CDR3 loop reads CASSFFRGQGAQETQYF. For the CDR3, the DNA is TGTGCCAGCAGCTTCTTCCGAGGACAGGGCGCCCAAGAGACCCAGTACTTC. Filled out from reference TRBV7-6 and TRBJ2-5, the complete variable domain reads GAGVSQSPRYKVTKRGQDVALRCDPISGHVSLYWYRQALGQGPEFLTYFNYEAQQDKSGLPNDRFSAERPEGSISTLTIQRTEQRDSAMYRCASSFFRGQGAQETQYFGPGTRLLVL.

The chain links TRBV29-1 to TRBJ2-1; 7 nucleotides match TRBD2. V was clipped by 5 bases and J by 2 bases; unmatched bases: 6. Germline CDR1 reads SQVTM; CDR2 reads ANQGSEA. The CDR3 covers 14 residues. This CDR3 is CSVKKGGPYNEQFF. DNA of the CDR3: TGCAGCGTTAAGAAGGGAGGGCCCTACAATGAGCAGTTCTTC.

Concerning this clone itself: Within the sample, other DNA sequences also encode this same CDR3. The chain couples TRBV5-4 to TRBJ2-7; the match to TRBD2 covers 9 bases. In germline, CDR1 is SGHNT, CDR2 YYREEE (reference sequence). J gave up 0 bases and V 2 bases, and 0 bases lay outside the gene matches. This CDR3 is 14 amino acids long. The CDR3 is CASSLAGGSYEQYF. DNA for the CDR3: TGTGCCAGCAGCTTAGCGGGAGGCTCCTACGAGCAGTACTTC.

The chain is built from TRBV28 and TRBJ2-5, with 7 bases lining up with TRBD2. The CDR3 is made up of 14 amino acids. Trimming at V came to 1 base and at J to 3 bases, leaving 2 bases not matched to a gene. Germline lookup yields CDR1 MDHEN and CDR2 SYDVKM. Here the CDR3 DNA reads TGTGCCAGCAGTTTATCCGCGGGGGAAGAGACCCAGTACTTC. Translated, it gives CASSLSAGEETQYF.

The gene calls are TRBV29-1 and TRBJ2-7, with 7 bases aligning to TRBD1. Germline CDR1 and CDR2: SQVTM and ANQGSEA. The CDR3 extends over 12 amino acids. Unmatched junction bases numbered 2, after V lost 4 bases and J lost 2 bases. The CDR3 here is CSVGDSPYEQYF. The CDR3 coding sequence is TGCAGCGTTGGGGACAGTCCCTACGAGCAGTACTTC.

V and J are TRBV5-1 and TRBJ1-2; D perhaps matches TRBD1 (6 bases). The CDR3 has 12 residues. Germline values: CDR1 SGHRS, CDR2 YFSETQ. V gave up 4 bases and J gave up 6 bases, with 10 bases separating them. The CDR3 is CASSVRQDGYTF. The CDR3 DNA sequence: TGCGCCAGCAGCGTACGACAGGATGGCTACACCTTC.

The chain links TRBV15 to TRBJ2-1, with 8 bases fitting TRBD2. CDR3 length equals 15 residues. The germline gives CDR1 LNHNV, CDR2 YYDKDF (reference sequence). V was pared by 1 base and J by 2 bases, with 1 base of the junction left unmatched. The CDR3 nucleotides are TGTGCCACCAGCAGAGTACTAGCGGCCTACAATGAGCAGTTCTTC. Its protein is CATSRVLAAYNEQFF.

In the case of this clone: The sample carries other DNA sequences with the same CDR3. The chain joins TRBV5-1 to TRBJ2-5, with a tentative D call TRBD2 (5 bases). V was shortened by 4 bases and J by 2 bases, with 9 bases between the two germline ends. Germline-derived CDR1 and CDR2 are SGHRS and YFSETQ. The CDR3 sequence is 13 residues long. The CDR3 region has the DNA TGCGCCAGCAGCCCACGGGGTCAAGAGACCCAGTACTTC. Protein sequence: CASSPRGQETQYF. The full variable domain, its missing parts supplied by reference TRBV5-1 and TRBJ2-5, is KAGVTQTPRYLIKTRGQQVTLSCSPISGHRSVSWYQQTPGQGLQFLFEYFSETQRNKGNFPGRFSGRQFSNSRSEMNVSTLELGDSALYLCASSPRGQETQYFGPGTRLLVL.